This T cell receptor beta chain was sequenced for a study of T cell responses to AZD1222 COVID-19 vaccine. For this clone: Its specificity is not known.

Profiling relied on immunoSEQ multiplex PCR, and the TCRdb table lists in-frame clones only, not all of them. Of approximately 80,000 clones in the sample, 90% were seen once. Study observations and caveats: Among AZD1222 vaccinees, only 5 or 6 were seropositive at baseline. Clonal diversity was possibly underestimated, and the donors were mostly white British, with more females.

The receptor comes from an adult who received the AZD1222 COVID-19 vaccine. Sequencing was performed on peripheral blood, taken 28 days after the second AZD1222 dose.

The chain's CDR3 is CASSPPPGDSPLHF. For the CDR3, the DNA is TGTGCCAGCAGCCCCCCCCCGGGGGATTCACCCCTCCACTTT. The chain carries TRBV7-2 and TRBJ1-6; maybe TRBD1 (5 bases). Trimming took off 5 bases at V and 8 bases at J, with 13 bases between the two ends. The length of the CDR3 is 14 residues. Germline values: CDR1 SGHTA, CDR2 FQGNSA. Looking up the rest from reference TRBV7-2 and TRBJ1-6 gives the full variable domain: GAGVSQSPSNKVTEKGKDVELRCDPISGHTALYWYRQSLGQGLEFLIYFQGNSAPDKSGLPSDRFSAERTGGSVSTLTIQRTQQEDSAVYLCASSPPPGDSPLHFGNGTRLTVT.